This T cell receptor beta chain was profiled in a study of blood T cell repertoires in COVID-19. Some clones are missing from TCRdb's copy, which holds only in-frame ones; the method was immunoSEQ multiplex PCR. The sample carries 150,000 to 200,000 clones, approximately 85% recorded once. The clonotype originates from a woman aged 18-35 years who had recovered from COVID-19. The material sequenced was PBMCs or T cells enriched from blood (not recorded which).

This chain's CDR3 is CAISGGQEAYNEQFF. For the CDR3, the DNA is TGTGCCATCAGTGGGGGACAGGAGGCCTACAATGAGCAGTTCTTC. The rearrangement uses TRBV10-3 and TRBJ2-1; TRBD1 aligns across 8 bases. The CDR3 extends over 15 amino acids. Germline lookup yields CDR1 ENHRY and CDR2 SYGVKD. The V gene end was trimmed by 4 bases and the J gene end by 2 bases; junction bases not matched to a gene: 4.